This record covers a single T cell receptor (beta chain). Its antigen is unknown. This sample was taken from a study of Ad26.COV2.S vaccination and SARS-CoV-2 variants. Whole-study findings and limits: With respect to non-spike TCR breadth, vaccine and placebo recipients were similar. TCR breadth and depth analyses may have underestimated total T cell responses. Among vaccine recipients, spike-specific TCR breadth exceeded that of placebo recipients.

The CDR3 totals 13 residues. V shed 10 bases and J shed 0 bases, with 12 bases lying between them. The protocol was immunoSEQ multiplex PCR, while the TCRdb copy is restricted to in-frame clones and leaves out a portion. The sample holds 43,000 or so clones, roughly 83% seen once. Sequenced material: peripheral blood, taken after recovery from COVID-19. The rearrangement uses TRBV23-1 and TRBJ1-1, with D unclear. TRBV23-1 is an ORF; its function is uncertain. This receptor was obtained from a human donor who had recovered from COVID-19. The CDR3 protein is CAILSFLNTEAFF. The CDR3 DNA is TGCGCCATTCTTTCCTTTCTGAACACTGAAGCTTTCTTT.